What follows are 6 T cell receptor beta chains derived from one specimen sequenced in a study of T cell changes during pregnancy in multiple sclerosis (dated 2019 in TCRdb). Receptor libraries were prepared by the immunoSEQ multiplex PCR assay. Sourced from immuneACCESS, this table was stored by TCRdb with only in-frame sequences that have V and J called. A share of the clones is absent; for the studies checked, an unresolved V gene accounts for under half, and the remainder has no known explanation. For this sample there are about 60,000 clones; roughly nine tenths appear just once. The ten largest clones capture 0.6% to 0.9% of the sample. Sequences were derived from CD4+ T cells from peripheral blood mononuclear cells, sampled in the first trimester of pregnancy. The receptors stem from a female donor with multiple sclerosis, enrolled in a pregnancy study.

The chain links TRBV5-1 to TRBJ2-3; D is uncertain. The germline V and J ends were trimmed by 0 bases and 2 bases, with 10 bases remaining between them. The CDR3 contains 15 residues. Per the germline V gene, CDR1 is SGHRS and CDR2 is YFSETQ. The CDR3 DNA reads TGCGCCAGCAGCTTGGGGTGGAGTGCCACAGATACGCAGTATTTT. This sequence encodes CASSLGWSATDTQYF.

The CDR3 bases are TGTGCCAGCAGTGACTCTGGGCTCTCTGGGGCCAACGTCCTGACTTTC. As protein: CASSDSGLSGANVLTF. V is TRBV25-1 and J is TRBJ2-6; D not resolved. The germline V gene encodes CDR1 MGHDK and CDR2 SYGVNS. The CDR3 totals 16 residues. Trimming removed 3 bases from V and 0 bases from J, with 9 bases in between. Full variable domain (missing parts from reference TRBV25-1 and TRBJ2-6): EADIYQTPRYLVIGTGKKITLECSQTMGHDKMYWYQQDPGMELHLIHYSYGVNSTEKGDLSSESTVSRIRTEHFPLTLESARPSHTSQYLCASSDSGLSGANVLTFGAGSRLTVL.

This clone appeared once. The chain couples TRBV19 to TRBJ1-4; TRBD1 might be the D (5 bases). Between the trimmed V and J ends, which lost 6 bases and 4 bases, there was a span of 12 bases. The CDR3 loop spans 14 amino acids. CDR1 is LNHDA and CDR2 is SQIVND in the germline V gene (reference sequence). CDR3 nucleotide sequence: TGTGCCAGTAGCACCGGACACCTTAATGAAAAACTGTTTTTT. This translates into CASSTGHLNEKLFF.

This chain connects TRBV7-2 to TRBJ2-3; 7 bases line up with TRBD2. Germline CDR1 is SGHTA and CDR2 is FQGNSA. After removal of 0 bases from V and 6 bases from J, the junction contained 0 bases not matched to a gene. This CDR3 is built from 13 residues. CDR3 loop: CASSLAGGDTQYF. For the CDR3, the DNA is TGTGCCAGCAGCTTAGCGGGGGGGGATACGCAGTATTTT.

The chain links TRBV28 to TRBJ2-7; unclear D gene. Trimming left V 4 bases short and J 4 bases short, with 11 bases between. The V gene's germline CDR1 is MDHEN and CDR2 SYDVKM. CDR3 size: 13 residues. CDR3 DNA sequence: TGTGCCAGCAGTTCCCTGGGCAGATACGAGCAGTACTTC. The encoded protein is CASSSLGRYEQYF.

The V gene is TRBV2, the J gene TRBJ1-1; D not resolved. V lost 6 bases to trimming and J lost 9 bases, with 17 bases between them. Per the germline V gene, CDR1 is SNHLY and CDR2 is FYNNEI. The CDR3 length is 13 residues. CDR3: CASRSEGDTKAFF. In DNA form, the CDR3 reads TGTGCCAGCAGGTCCGAGGGAGACACAAAAGCTTTCTTT.